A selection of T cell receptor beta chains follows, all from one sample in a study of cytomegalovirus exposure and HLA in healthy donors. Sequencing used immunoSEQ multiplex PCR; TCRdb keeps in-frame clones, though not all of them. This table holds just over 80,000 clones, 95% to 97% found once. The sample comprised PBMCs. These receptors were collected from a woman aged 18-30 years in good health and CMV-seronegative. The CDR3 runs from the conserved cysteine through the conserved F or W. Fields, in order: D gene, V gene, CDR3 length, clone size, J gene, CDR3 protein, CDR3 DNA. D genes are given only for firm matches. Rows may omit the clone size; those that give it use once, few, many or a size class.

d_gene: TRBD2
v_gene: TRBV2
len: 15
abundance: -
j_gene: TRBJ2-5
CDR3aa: CASRFAGEWQETQYF
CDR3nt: TGTGCCAGCCGGTTTGCGGGAGAGTGGCAAGAGACCCAGTACTTC

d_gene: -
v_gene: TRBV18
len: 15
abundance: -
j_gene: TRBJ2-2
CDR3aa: CASSPARGRTGELFF
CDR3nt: TGTGCCAGCTCACCAGCCAGGGGTAGAACCGGGGAGCTGTTTTTT

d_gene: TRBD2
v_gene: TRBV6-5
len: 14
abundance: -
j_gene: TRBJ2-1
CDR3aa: CASSYSASGYEQFF
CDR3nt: TGTGCCAGCAGTTACTCGGCTAGCGGCTATGAGCAGTTCTTC

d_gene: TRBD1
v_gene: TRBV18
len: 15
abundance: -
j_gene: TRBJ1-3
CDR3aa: CASSPSGQGIYTIYF
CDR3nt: TGTGCCAGCTCACCCTCGGGACAGGGAATTTACACCATATATTTT

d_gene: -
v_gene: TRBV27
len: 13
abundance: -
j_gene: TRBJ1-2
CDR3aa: CASSFSTNYGYTF
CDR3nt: TGTGCCAGCAGTTTTTCAACTAACTATGGCTACACCTTC

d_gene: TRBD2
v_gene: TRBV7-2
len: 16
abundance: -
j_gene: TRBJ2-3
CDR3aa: CASSLAPGLGTDTQYF
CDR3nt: TGTGCCAGCAGCTTAGCCCCGGGACTAGGAACAGATACGCAGTATTTT

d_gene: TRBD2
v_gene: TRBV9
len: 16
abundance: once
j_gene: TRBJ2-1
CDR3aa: CASSVGTSGGTGEQFF
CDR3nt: TGTGCCAGCAGCGTAGGGACTAGCGGGGGGACGGGTGAGCAGTTCTTC

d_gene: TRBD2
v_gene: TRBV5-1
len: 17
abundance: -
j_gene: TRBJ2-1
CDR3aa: CASSLGTSGSSYNEQFF
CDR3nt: TGCGCCAGCAGCTTAGGGACTAGCGGAAGCTCCTACAATGAGCAGTTCTTC

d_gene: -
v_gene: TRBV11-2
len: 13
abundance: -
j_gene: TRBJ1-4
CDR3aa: CASSPTGNEKLFF
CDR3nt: TGTGCCAGCAGCCCCACGGGGAATGAAAAACTGTTTTTT

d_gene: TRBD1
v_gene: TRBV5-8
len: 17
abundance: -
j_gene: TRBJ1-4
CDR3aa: CASRYRDSETTNEKLFF
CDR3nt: TGTGCCAGCAGATACCGGGACAGTGAAACAACTAATGAAAAACTGTTTTTT

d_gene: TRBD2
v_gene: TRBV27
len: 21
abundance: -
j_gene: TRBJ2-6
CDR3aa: CASSFRTASGSFSSGANVLTF
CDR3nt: TGTGCCAGCAGTTTCCGGACAGCTAGCGGGAGTTTTAGCTCTGGGGCCAACGTCCTGACTTTC

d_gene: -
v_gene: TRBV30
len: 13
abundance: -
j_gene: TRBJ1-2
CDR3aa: CAWILNGADGYTF
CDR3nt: TGTGCCTGGATTTTAAATGGGGCCGATGGCTACACCTTC

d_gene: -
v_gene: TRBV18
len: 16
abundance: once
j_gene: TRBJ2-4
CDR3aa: CASSPGTSVSKNIQYF
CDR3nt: TGTGCCAGCTCACCAGGGACAAGTGTTTCCAAAAACATTCAGTACTTC

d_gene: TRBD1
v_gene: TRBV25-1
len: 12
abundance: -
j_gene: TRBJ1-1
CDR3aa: CASGQGDTEAFF
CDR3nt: TGTGCCTCGGGACAGGGTGACACTGAAGCTTTCTTT

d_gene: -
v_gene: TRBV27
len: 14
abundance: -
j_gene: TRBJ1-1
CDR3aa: CASSLGGALTEAFF
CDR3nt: TGTGCCAGCAGTTTGGGGGGGGCATTAACTGAAGCTTTCTTT

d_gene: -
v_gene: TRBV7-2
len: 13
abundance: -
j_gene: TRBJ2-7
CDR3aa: CASSPREGHEQYF
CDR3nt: TGTGCCAGCAGCCCCCGCGAGGGCCACGAGCAGTACTTC

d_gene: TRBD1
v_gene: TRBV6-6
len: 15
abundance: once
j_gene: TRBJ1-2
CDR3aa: CASRSDSQGHYGYTF
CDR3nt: TGTGCCAGCAGATCAGATTCACAGGGGCACTATGGCTACACCTTC

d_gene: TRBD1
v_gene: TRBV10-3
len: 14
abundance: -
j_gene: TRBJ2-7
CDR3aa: CAISPGQGFYEQYF
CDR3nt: TGTGCCATCAGTCCGGGACAGGGGTTTTACGAGCAGTACTTC

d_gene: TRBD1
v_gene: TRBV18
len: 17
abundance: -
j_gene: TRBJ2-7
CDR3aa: CASSPGSRGGMFDEQYF
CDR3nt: TGTGCCAGCTCACCTGGCTCGCGAGGGGGCATGTTCGACGAGCAGTACTTC

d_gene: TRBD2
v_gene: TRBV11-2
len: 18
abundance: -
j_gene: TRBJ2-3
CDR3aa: CASSLHLYGRRDTDTQYF
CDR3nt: TGTGCCAGCAGCTTACACCTCTACGGGAGGCGAGACACAGATACGCAGTATTTT